The sequence of this T cell receptor (beta chain) was determined in a study of cytomegalovirus exposure and HLA in healthy donors. Study-level information: Previous work identified 95 million to 140 million unique TCR beta sequences from around 200 million T cells. Study outcomes and limitations: In a later analysis, productive TCRs from donors in an Asian-associated ancestry cluster reportedly carried fewer N-insertions than the cohort mean. The authors confirmed in vitro that a few CMV-associated chains were specific for CMV antigens.

Amplification used 60 Vbeta primers and 13 Jbeta primers. TCRdb's table, derived via immunoSEQ multiplex PCR, lists solely in-frame clones and lacks some. Found here are 100,000 to 150,000 clones, over 75% of them singletons; the top ten hold 3.5% to 4.5%. On this clone: No antigen is known for it.

This CDR3 spans 16 amino acids. The V gene's germline CDR1 is MNHNY and CDR2 SVGAGI (reference sequence). Trimming at V came to 3 bases and at J to 2 bases, leaving 4 bases not matched to a gene. The donors (healthy individuals) were bone marrow donors. Sequencing input: PBMCs. The rearrangement joins TRBV6-6 to TRBJ2-2, with 9 bases that match TRBD2. The TCR originated in a human donor in good health. The CDR3 sequence is CASSYSSGGNTGELFF. DNA for the CDR3: TGTGCCAGCAGTTATAGTAGCGGGGGAAACACCGGGGAGCTGTTTTTT.